This T cell receptor beta chain comes out of a study of cytomegalovirus exposure and HLA in healthy donors. The CDR3 has 14 amino acids. The ends lost 1 base at V and 3 bases at J; junction bases unmatched: 2. Germline CDR1 SGDLS, CDR2 YYNGEE. At the time of sampling, donors were nominally healthy, though unrecorded immune exposures were likely. Use of 60 Vbeta and 13 Jbeta primers characterized the PCR. Sequencing was performed with immunoSEQ multiplex PCR; in TCRdb, only in-frame clones are kept and a portion is missing. The sample yields around 240,000 clones, roughly 82% seen once. A note on this clone: The antigen remains unidentified.

Study conclusions and caveats: What was likely a sequencing artifact was a cluster of highly shared sequence variants. Common viral pathogens seemed, in a later analysis, to connect with several of the most significant clusters.

The chain uses TRBV9 and TRBJ2-7; 9 bases match TRBD1. The TCR comes from a woman aged 40 to 50 in good health and CMV-seropositive. Sequencing used PBMCs. The CDR3 region is CASSVTDRGYEQYF. DNA of the CDR3: TGTGCCAGCAGCGTAACGGACAGGGGCTACGAGCAGTACTTC.